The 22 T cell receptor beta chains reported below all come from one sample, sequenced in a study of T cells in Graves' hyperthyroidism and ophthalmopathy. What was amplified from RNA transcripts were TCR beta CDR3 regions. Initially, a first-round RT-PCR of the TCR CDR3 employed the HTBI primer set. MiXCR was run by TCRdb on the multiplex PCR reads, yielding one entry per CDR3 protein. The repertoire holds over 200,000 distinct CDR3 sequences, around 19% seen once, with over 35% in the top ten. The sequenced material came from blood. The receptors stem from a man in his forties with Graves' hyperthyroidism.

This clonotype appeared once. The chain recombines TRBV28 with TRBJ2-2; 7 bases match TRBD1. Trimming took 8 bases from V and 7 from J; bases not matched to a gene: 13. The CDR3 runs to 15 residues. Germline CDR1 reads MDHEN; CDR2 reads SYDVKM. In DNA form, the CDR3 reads TGTGCCAGCGAACCTTTGACAGGGAATGGCGGGGAGCTGTTTTTT. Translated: CASEPLTGNGGELFF.

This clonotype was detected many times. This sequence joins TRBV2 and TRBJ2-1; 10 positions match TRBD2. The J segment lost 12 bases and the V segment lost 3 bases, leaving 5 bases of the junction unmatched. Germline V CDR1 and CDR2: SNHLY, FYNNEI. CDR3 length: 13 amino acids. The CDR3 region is CASSDEAGGRQFF. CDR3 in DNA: TGTGCCAGCAGTGATGAAGCGGGGGGGCGGCAGTTCTTC.

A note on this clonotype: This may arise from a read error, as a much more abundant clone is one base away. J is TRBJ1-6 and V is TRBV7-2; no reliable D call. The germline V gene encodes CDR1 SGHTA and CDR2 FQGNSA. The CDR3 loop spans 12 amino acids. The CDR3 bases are TGTGCCTGCAGCTTACGGAATTCACCCCTCCACTTT. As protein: CACSLRNSPLHF.

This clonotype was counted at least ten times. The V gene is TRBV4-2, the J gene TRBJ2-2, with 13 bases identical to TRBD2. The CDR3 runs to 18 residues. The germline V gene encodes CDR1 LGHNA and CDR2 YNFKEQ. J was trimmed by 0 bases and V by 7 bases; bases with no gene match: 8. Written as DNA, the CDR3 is TGTGCCAGCACCAAGACTAGCGGGGGGACCGCGAACACCGGGGAGCTGTTTTTT. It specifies CASTKTSGGTANTGELFF.

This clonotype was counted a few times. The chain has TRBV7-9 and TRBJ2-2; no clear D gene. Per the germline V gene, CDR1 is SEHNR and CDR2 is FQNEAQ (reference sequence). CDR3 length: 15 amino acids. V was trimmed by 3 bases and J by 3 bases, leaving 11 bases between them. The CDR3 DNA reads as TGTGCCAGCAGCTTGACATCTGCCCACACCGGGGAGCTGTTTTTT. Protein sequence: CASSLTSAHTGELFF.

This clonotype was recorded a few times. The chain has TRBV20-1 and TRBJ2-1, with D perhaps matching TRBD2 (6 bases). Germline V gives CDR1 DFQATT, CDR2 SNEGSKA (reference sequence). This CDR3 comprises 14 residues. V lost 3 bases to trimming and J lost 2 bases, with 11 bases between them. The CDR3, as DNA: TGCAGTGCTAGCAGATGGGGGGCCTACAATGAGCAGTTCTTC. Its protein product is CSASRWGAYNEQFF.

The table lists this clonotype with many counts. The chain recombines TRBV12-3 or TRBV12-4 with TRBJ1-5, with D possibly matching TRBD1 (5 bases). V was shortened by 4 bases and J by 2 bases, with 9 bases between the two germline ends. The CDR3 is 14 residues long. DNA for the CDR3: TGTGCCAGCAGTTCGGGCAGGGGCAATCAGCCCCAGCATTTT. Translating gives CASSSGRGNQPQHF.

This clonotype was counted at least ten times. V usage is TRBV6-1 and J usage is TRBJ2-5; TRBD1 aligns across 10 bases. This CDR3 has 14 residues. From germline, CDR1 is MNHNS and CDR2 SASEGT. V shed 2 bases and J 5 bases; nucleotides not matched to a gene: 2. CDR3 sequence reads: CASSEPGQGETQYF. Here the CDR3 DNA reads TGTGCCAGCAGTGAACCGGGACAGGGGGAGACCCAGTACTTC.

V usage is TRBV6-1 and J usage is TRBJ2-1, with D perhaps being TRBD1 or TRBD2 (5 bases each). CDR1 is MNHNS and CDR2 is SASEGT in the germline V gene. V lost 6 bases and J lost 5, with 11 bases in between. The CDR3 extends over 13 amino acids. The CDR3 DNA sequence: TGTGCCAGCAGGGGGGAACCAAACAATGAGCAGTTCTTC. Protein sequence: CASRGEPNNEQFF.

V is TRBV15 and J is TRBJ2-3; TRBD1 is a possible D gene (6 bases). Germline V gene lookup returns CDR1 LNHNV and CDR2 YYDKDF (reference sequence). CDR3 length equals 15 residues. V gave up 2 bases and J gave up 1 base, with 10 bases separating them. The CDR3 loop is CATSRQGTGTDTQYF. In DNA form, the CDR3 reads TGTGCCACCAGCAGACAGGGGACGGGCACAGATACGCAGTATTTT.

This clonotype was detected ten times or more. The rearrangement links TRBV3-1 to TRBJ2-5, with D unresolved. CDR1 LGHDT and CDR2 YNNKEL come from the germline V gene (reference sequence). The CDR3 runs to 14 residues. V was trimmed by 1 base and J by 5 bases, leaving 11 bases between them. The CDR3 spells CASSQVWGLETQYF. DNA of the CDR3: TGTGCCAGCAGCCAAGTTTGGGGATTGGAGACCCAGTACTTC.

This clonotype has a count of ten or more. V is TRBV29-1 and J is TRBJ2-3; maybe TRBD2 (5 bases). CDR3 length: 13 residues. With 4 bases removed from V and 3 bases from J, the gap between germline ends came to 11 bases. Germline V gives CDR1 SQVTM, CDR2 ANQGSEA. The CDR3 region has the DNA TGCAGCGTTGTCCCGGGCGGGACAGATACGCAGTATTTT. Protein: CSVVPGGTDTQYF.

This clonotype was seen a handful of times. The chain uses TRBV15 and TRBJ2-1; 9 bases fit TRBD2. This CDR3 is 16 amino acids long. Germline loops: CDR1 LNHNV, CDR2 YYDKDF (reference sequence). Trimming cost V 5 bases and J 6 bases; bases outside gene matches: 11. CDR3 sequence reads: CATSVSLAGSPNEQFF. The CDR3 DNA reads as TGTGCCACCAGCGTAAGCCTAGCGGGGAGTCCCAATGAGCAGTTCTTC.

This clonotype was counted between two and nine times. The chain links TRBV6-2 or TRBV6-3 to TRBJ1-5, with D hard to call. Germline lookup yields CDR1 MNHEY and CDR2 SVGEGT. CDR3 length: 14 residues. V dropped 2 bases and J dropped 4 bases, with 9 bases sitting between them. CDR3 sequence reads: CASSYGENNQPQHF. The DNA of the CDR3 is TGTGCCAGCAGTTACGGGGAGAATAATCAGCCCCAGCATTTT.

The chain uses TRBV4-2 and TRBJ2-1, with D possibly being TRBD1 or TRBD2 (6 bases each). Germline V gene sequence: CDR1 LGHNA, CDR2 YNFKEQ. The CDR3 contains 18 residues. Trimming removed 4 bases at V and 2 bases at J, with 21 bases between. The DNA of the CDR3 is TGTGCCAGCAGCCGAGATCTCCGCCGGGGGACACCCTACAATGAGCAGTTCTTC. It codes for CASSRDLRRGTPYNEQFF.

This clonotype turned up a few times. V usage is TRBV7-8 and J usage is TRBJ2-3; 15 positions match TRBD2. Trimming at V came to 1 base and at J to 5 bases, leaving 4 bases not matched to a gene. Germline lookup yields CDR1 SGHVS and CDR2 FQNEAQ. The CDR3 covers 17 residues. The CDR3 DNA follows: TGTGCCAGCAGCTTAGATGGACTAGCGGGGGGGCAAGATACGCAGTATTTT. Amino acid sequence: CASSLDGLAGGQDTQYF.

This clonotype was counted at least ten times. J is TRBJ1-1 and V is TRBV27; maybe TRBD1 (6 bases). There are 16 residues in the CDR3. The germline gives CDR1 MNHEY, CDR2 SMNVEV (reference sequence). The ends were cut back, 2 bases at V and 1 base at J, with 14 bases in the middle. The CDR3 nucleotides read TGTGCCAGCAGTTTAGGGGCGGGGGCTGGGAACACTGAAGCTTTCTTT. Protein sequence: CASSLGAGAGNTEAFF.

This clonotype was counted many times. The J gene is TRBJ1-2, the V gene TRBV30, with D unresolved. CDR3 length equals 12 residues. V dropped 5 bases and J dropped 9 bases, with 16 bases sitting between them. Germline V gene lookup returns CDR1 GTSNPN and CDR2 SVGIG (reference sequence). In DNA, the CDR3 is TGTGCCTGGGGCCGGGCCCTTTTAAGCTACACCTTC. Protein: CAWGRALLSYTF.

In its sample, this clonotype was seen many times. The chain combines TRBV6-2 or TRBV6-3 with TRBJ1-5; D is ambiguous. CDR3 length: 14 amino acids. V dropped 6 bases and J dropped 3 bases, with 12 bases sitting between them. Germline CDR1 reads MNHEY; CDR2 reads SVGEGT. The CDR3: CASRSQVSNQPQHF. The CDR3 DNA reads TGTGCCAGCAGGTCCCAGGTCTCCAATCAGCCCCAGCATTTT.

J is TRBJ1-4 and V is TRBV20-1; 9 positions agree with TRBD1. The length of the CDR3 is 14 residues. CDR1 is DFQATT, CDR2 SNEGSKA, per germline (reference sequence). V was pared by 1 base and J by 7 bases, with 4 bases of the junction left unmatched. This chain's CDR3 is CSARAWDRAEKLFF. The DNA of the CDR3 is TGCAGTGCTAGAGCCTGGGACAGGGCTGAAAAACTGTTTTTT.

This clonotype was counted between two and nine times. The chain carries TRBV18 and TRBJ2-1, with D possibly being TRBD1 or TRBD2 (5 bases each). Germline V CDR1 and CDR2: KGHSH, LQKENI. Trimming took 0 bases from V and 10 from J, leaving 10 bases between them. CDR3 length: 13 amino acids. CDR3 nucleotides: TGTGCCAGCTCACCACCGGGGGAAACGGAGCAGTTCTTC. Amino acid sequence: CASSPPGETEQFF.

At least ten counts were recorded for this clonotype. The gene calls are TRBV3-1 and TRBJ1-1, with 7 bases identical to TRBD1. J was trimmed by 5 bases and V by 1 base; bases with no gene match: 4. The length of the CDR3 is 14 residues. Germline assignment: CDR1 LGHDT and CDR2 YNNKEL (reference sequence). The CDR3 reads CASSQAGRGTEAFF. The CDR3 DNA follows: TGTGCCAGCAGCCAAGCGGGCAGGGGGACTGAAGCTTTCTTT.